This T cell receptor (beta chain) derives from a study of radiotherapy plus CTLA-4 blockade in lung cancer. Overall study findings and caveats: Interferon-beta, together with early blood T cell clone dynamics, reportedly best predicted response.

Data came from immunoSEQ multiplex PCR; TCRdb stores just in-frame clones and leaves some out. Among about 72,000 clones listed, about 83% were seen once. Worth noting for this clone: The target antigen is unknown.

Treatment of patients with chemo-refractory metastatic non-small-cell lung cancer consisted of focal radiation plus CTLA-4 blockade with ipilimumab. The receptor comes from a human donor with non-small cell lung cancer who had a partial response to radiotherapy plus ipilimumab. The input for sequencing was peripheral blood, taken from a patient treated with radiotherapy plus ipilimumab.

CDR3 region: CASSIERRSRALQPQHF. The CDR3 nucleotides are TGTGCCAGTAGTATAGAGCGCCGGTCGAGGGCATTACAGCCCCAGCATTTT. The chain couples TRBV19 to TRBJ1-5; D is unresolved. The V gene lost 0 bases and the J gene lost 7 bases, with 19 bases spanning the gap. Germline loops: CDR1 LNHDA, CDR2 SQIVND (reference sequence). The CDR3 sequence is 17 residues long.